A single sample is the source of the 11 T cell receptor beta chains below, sequenced in a study of a mutant IDH1 vaccine in newly diagnosed glioma. No antigen is known for these receptors. The method was immunoSEQ multiplex PCR; TCRdb's version includes in-frame clones alone and lacks a portion of them. Seen here are 45,000 to 60,000 clones, around 89% observed once, and the top ten hold more than 5%. Described time point: week 35, safety follow-up. Vaccination comprised doses that each held 300 ug of mutant IDH1 20-mer peptide, plus topical imiquimod. Source: PBMCs, taken from a glioma patient whose treatment included an IDH1 peptide vaccine. The origin of the receptors is a woman aged 40 to 49 with glioma.

V and J are TRBV5-1 and TRBJ1-1; 10 bases line up with TRBD1. Losses at the gene ends were 3 bases for V and 0 bases for J; bases not matched to a gene: 5. Germline CDR1 is SGHRS and CDR2 is YFSETQ. The CDR3 length is 16 residues. As DNA, the CDR3 is TGCGCCAGCAGCTACGGGACAGGGGCGATGAACACTGAAGCTTTCTTT. Amino acid sequence: CASSYGTGAMNTEAFF.

There are a few counts of this clone. The chain links TRBV5-1 to TRBJ1-4; 8 positions agree with TRBD1. Germline CDR1 reads SGHRS; CDR2 reads YFSETQ. CDR3 length equals 14 residues. Unmatched junction bases numbered 4, after V lost 2 bases and J lost 7 bases. For the CDR3, the DNA is TGCGCCAGCAGCTTCGACAGGGGAGGTGAAAAACTGTTTTTT. As protein: CASSFDRGGEKLFF.

This clone was seen more than once but under ten times. The chain carries TRBV7-9 and TRBJ2-2, with TRBD1 as a possible D gene (6 bases). Trimming pared 4 bases from V and 4 bases from J, leaving 16 bases between. CDR1 and CDR2 (germline): SEHNR, FQNEAQ (reference sequence). The CDR3 sequence is 16 residues long. The CDR3 here is CASSSGQGFFTGELFF. The CDR3 DNA reads TGTGCCAGCAGCTCCGGGCAGGGGTTTTTCACCGGGGAGCTGTTTTTT.

The V gene is TRBV5-1, the J gene TRBJ2-2; unclear D gene. Germline-derived CDR1 and CDR2 are SGHRS and YFSETQ. V shed 0 bases and J shed 4 bases, with 10 bases lying between them. CDR3 length: 15 amino acids. The CDR3 reads CASSLEAFLTGELFF. CDR3 nucleotide sequence: TGCGCCAGCAGCTTGGAGGCGTTCCTCACCGGGGAGCTGTTTTTT.

CDR3 protein: CASSTYGANYNEQFF. The CDR3 DNA sequence: TGTGCCAGCAGTACCTACGGGGCTAACTACAATGAGCAGTTCTTC. The V call is TRBV6-5, the J call TRBJ2-1, with D perhaps given as TRBD1 or TRBD2 (5 bases each). CDR1 MNHEY and CDR2 SVGAGI come from the germline V gene. Trimming cost V 5 bases and J 3 bases, with 14 bases left between them. The CDR3 runs 15 residues.

The rearrangement joins TRBV12-5 to TRBJ1-5; no definite D call. CDR3 length: 19 residues. Trimming removed 0 bases at V and 0 bases at J, with 18 bases between. Germline V lookup: CDR1 LGHNT, CDR2 FRNRAP. CDR3 in DNA: TGTGCTAGTGGTTTGGTACAGAACGCGCATTCATATAGCAATCAGCCCCAGCATTTT. Amino acids: CASGLVQNAHSYSNQPQHF. The entire variable domain, with the rest obtained from reference TRBV12-5 and TRBJ1-5, is as follows: DARVTQTPRHKVTEMGQEVTMRCQPILGHNTVFWYRQTMMQGLELLAYFRNRAPLDDSGMPKDRFSAEMPDATLATLKIQPSEPRDSAVYFCASGLVQNAHSYSNQPQHFGDGTRLSIL.

The chain joins TRBV21-1 to TRBJ2-7; the DNA was not used to check the table's D call, TRBD2. TRBV21-1 corresponds to a pseudogene. There are 13 residues in the CDR3. The CDR3 bases are TGTGCCAGCAGCAATCTGCCTAGCTACGAGCAGTACTTC. Protein product: CASSNLPSYEQYF.

V usage is TRBV7-9 and J usage is TRBJ2-3, with D possibly being TRBD2 (5 bases). The CDR3 has 14 residues. The germline V and J ends were trimmed by 5 bases and 2 bases, with 11 bases remaining between them. Germline CDR1 reads SEHNR; CDR2 reads FQNEAQ (reference sequence). The CDR3 spells CASSPRDFTDTQYF. The CDR3 coding sequence is TGTGCCAGCAGCCCCCGGGATTTCACAGATACGCAGTATTTT.

This chain links TRBV7-8 with TRBJ2-5; unclear D gene. CDR3 size: 13 residues. V was pared by 1 base and J by 2 bases, with 5 bases between. Germline CDR1 SGHVS, CDR2 FQNEAQ. In nucleotides, the CDR3 is TGTGCCAGCAGCTTAGGACCTCAAGAGACCCAGTACTTC. Amino acids: CASSLGPQETQYF.

This chain connects TRBV28 to TRBJ2-7; D is unclear. Germline V lookup: CDR1 MDHEN, CDR2 SYDVKM. The CDR3 length is 11 residues. The V end lost 6 bases, the J end lost 1 base, and 4 bases lay between the germline ends. The CDR3 coding sequence is TGTGCCAGCAGCCAGTCCTACGAGCAGTACTTC. This codes for CASSQSYEQYF.

The count of this clone is one. The chain recombines TRBV7-9 with TRBJ1-2, with 9 bases lining up with TRBD1. J lost 10 bases, V lost 4 bases, and 10 bases had no gene match. CDR1 and CDR2 (germline): SEHNR, FQNEAQ (reference sequence). CDR3 length: 14 amino acids. The CDR3 reads CASSSTGGPTLYTF. CDR3 nucleotides: TGTGCCAGCAGCTCGACAGGGGGTCCGACCCTCTACACCTTC. Complete variable domain (other parts from reference TRBV7-9 and TRBJ1-2): DTGVSQNPRHKITKRGQNVTFRCDPISEHNRLYWYRQTLGQGPEFLTYFQNEAQLEKSRLLSDRFSAERPKGSFSTLEIQRTEQGDSAMYLCASSSTGGPTLYTFGSGTRLTVV.